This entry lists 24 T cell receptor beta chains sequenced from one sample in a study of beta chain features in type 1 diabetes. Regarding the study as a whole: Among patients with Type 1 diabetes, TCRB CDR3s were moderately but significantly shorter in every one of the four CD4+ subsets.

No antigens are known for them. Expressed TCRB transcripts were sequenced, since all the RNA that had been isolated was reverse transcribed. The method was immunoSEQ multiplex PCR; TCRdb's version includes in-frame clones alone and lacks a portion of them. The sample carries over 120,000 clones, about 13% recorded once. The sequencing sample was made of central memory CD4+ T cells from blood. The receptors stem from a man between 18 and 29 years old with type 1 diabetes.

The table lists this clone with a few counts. The CDR3, as DNA: TGTGCCAGCAGTAAGCGGCAGAGCTCCTACAATGAGCAGTTCTTC. Protein sequence: CASSKRQSSYNEQFF. The chain combines TRBV6-5 with TRBJ2-1; D might be TRBD2 (5 bases). V lost 5 bases to trimming and J lost 0 bases, with 11 bases between them. CDR1 MNHEY and CDR2 SVGAGI come from the germline V gene. This CDR3 contains 15 residues.

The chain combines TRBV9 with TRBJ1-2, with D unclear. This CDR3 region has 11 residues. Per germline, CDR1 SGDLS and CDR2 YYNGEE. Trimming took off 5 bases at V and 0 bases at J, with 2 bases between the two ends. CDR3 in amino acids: CASSSNYGYTF. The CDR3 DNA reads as TGTGCCAGCAGTTCTAACTATGGCTACACCTTC.

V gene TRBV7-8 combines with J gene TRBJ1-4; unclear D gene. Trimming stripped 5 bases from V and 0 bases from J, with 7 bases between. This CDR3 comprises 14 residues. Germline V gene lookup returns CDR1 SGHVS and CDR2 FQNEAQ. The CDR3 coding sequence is TGTGCCAGCAGCCCAATTGCAACTAATGAAAAACTGTTTTTT. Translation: CASSPIATNEKLFF.

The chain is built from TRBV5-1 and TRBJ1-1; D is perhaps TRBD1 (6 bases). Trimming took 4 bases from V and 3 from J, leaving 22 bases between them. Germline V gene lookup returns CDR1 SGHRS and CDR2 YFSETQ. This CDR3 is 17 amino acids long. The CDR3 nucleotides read TGCGCCAGCAGCCCCAACGGGGAGCCTCAGGGGTACACTGAAGCTTTCTTT. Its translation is CASSPNGEPQGYTEAFF.

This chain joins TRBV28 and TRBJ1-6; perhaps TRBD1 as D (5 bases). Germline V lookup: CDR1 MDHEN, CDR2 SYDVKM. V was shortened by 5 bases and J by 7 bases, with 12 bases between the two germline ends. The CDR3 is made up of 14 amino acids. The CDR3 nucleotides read TGTGCCAGCAGTCCCCTGGGGCGGAATTCACCCCTCCACTTT. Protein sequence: CASSPLGRNSPLHF.

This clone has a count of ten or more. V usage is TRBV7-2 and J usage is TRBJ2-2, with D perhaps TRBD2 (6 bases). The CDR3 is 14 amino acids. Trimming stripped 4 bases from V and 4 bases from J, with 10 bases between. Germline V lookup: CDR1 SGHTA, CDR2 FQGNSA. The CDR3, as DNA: TGTGCCAGCAGCTCCGGGACTCTCACCGGGGAGCTGTTTTTT. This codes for CASSSGTLTGELFF.

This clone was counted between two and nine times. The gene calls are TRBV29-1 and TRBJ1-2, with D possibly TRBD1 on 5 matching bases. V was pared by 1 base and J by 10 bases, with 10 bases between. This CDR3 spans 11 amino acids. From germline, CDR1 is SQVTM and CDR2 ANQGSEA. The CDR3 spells CSVEVGEYYTF. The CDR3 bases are TGCAGCGTTGAAGTGGGGGAGTACTACACCTTC.

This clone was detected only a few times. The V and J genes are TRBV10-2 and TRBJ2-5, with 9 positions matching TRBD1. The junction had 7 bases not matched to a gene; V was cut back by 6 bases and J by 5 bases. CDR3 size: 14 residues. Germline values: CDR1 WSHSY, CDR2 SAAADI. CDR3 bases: TGCGCCAGCAGGACAGGGGGAGGTGATGAGACCCAGTACTTC. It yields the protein CASRTGGGDETQYF.

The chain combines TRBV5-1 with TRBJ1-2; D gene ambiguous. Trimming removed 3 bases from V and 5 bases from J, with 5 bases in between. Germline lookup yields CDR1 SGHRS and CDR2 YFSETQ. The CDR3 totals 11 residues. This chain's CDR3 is CASSSGYGYTF. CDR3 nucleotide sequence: TGCGCCAGCAGCTCGGGATATGGCTACACCTTC.

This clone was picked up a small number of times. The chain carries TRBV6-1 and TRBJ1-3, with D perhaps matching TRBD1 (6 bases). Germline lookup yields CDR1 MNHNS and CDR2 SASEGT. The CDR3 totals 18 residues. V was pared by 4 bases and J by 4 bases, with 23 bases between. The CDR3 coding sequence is TGTGCCAGCAGTGCCCAAGGTGGGGGCGGCAGTTACGGAAACACCATATATTTT. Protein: CASSAQGGGGSYGNTIYF.

The CDR3 coding sequence is TGTGCCACCAGCAGATCGGGTAGCCCCCTCAATGAGCAGTTCTTC. This codes for CATSRSGSPLNEQFF. The rearrangement links TRBV15 to TRBJ2-1; no definite D call. The V end was cut by 2 bases, the J end by 6 bases, with 14 bases between. The germline V gene encodes CDR1 LNHNV and CDR2 YYDKDF (reference sequence). The CDR3 has 15 amino acids.

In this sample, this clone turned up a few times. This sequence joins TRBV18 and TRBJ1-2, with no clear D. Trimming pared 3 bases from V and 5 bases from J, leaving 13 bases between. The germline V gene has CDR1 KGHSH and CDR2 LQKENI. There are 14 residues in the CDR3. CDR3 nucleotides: TGTGCCAGCTCACCGGACTCCGCGACGTATGGCTACACCTTC. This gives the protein CASSPDSATYGYTF.

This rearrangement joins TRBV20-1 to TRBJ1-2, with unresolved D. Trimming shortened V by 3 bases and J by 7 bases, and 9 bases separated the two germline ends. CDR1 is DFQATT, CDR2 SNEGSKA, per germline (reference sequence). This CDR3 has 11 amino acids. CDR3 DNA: TGCAGTGCTAGTTACGAGGGTGGCTACACCTTC. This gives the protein CSASYEGGYTF.

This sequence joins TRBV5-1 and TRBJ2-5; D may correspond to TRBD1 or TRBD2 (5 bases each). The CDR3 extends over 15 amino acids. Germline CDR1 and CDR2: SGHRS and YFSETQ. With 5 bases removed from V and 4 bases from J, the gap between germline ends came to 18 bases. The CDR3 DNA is TGCGCCAGCAGAGGCCCCGGGACGACGGGAGAGACCCAGTACTTC. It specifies CASRGPGTTGETQYF.

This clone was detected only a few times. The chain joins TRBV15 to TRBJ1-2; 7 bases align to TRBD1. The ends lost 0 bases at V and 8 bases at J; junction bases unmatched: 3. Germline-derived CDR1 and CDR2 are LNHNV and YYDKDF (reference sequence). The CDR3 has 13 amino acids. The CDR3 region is CATSREGTVGYTF. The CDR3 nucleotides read TGTGCCACCAGCAGAGAGGGGACAGTCGGCTACACCTTC.

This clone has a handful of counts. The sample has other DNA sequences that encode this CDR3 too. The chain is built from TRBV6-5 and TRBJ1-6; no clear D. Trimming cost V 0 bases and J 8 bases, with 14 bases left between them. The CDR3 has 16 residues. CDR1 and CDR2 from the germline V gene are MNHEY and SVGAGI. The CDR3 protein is CASSYSGGYLDSPLHF. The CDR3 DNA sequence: TGTGCCAGCAGTTACTCGGGAGGGTATCTGGATTCACCCCTCCACTTT.

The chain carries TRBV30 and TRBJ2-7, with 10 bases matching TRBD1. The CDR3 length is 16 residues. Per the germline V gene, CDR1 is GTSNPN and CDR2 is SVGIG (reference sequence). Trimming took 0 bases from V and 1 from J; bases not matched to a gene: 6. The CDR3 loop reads CAWSVLRTGGSYEQYF. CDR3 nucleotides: TGTGCCTGGAGTGTACTCCGGACAGGGGGTTCCTACGAGCAGTACTTC.

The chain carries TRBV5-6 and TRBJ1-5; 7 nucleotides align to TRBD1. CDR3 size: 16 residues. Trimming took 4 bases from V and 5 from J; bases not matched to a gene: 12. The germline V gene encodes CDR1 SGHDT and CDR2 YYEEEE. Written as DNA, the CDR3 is TGTGCCAGCAGCAAAAGACAGGGCGGTCGAGATCAGCCCCAGCATTTT. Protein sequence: CASSKRQGGRDQPQHF.

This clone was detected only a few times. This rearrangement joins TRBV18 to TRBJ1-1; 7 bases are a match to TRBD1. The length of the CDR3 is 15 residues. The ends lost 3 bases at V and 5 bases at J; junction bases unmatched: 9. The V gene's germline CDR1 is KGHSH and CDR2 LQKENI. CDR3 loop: CASSPPGGLGTEAFF. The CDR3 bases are TGTGCCAGCTCACCCCCAGGGGGGTTGGGGACTGAAGCTTTCTTT.

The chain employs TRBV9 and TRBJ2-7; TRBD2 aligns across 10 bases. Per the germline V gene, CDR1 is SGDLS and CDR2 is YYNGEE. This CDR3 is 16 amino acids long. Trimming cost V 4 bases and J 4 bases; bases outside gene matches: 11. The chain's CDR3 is CASSPKLAGKRYEQYF. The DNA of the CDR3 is TGTGCCAGCAGCCCTAAACTAGCGGGGAAAAGGTACGAGCAGTACTTC. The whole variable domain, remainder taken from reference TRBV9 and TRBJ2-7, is DSGVTQTPKHLITATGQRVTLRCSPRSGDLSVYWYQQSLDQGLQFLIQYYNGEERAKGNILERFSAQQFPDLHSELNLSSLELGDSALYFCASSPKLAGKRYEQYFGPGTRLTVT.

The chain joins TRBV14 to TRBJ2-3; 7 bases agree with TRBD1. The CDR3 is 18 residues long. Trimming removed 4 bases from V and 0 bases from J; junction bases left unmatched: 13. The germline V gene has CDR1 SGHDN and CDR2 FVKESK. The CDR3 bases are TGTGCCAGCAGCCGCACCGGGACAGTCACCACTAGCACAGATACGCAGTATTTT. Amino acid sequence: CASSRTGTVTTSTDTQYF.

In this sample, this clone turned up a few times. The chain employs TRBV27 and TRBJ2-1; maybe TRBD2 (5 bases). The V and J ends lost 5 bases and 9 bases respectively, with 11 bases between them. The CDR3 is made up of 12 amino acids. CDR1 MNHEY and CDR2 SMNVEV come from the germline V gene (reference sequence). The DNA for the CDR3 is TGTGCCAGCAGTCTCCCCCGGGGTGAGCAGTTCTTC. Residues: CASSLPRGEQFF.

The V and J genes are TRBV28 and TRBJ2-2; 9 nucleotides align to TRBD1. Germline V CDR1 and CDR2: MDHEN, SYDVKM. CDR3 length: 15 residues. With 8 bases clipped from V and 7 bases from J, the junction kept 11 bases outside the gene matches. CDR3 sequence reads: CASGLQGQGHGELFF. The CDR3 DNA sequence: TGTGCCAGCGGACTCCAGGGACAGGGCCACGGGGAGCTGTTTTTT.

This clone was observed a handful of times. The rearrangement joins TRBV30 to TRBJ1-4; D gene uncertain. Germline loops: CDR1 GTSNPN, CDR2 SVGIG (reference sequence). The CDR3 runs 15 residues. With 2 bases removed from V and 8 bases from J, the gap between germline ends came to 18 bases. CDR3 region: CAWSPIHGSDEKLFF. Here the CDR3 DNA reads TGTGCCTGGAGTCCAATACATGGTTCTGACGAAAAACTGTTTTTT.